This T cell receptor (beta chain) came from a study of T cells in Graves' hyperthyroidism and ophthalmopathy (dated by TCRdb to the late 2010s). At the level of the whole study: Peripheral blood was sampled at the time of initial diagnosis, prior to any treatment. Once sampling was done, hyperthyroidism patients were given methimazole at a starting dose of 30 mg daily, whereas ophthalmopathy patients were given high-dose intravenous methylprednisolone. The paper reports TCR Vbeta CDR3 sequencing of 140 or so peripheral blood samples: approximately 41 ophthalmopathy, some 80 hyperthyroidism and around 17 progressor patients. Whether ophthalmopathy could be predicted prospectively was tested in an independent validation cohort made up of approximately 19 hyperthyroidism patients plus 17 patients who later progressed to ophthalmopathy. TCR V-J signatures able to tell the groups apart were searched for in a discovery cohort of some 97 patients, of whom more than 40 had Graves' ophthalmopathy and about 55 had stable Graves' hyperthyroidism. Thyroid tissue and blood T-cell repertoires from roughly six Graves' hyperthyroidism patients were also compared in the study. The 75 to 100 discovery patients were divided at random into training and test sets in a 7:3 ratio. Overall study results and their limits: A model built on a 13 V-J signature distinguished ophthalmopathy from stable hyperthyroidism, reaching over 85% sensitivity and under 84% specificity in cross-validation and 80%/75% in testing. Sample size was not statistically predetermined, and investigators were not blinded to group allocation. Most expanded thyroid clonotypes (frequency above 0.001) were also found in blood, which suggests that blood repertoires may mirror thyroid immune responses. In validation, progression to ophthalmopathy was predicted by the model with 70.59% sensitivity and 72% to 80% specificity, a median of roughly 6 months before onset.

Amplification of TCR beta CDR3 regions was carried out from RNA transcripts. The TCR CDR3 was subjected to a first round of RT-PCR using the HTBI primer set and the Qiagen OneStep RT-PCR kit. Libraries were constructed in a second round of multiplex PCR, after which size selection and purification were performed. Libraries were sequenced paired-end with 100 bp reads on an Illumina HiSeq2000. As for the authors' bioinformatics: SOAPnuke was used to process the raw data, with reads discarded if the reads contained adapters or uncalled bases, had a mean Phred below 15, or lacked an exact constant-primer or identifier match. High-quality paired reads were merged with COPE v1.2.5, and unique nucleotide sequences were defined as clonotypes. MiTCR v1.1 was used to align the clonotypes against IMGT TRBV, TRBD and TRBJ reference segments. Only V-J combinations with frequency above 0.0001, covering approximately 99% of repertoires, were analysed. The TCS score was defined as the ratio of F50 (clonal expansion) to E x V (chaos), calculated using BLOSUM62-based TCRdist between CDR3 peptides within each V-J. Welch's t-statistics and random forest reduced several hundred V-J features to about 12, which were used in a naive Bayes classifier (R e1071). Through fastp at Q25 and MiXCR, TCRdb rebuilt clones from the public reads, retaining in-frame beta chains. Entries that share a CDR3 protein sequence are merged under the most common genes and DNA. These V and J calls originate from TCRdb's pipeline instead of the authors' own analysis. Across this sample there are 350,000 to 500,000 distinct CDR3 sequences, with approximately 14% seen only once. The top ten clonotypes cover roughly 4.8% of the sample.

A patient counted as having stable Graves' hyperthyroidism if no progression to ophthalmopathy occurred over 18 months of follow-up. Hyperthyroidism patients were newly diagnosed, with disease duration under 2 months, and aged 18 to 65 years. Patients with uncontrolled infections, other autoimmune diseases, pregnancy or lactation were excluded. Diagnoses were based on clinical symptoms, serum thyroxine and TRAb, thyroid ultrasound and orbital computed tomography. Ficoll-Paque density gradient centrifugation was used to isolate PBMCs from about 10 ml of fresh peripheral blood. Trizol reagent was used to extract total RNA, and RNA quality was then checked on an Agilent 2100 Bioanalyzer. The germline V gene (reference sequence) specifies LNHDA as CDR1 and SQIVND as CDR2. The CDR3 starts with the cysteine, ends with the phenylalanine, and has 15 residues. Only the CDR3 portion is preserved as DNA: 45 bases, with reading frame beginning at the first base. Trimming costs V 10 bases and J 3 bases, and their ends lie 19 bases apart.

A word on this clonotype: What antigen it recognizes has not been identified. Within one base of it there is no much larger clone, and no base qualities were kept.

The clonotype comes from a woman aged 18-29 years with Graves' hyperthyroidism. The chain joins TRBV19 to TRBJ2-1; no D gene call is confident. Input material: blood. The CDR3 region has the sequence CATSPLEGDYNEQFF. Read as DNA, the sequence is TGTGCCACCTCACCCCTAGAAGGAGACTACAATGAGCAGTTCTTC.